This T cell receptor beta chain appears in the sequencing data of a study of regulatory T cells in long-lasting Graves disease. The wider study: Recently diagnosed Graves' patients had received antithyroid drugs for under 3 months.

Time point defined: newly diagnosed GD, antithyroid drugs for less than 3 months. Scientists built the TCR library using RNA that was extracted from PBMCs. The patients were enrolled through endocrinology in Xi'an, China. Tubes containing EDTA received about 9.4 milliliters of drawn peripheral blood. This clonotype has more than one count but fewer than ten. The germline gives CDR1 MGHRA, CDR2 YSYEKL. This CDR3 has 18 residues. Deletions cut 1 base from V and 4 bases from J, with 20 bases between. Combining iRepertoire HTBI primers with Arm-PCR of CDR3 regions, the authors built TCR beta libraries. TCRdb re-derived calls from the multiplex PCR reads in MiXCR, one entry per CDR3 protein. In the table there are about 220,000 distinct CDR3 sequences, around a fifth of which are singletons. In addition, the sample was reused for a study of T cells in Graves' hyperthyroidism and ophthalmopathy. Per that paper: Newly diagnosed hyperthyroidism patients aged 18 to 65 years had disease lasting under 2 months.

V is TRBV4-1 and J is TRBJ2-1; D is uncertain. The receptor comes from a young woman with Graves disease. The sequenced sample was peripheral blood mononuclear cells (PBMCs), obtained at new diagnosis, from a patient treated with antithyroid drugs. The CDR3 sequence: CASSQGVAGRPSYNEQFF. The DNA of the CDR3 is TGCGCCAGCAGCCAAGGCGTAGCTGGCAGACCATCTTACAATGAGCAGTTCTTC.